The 7 T cell receptor beta chains below all came from one sample that was sequenced in a study of OX40 agonist ivuxolimab in advanced cancers. Here immunoSEQ multiplex PCR was the method, and the copy in TCRdb shows in-frame clones only, minus some. The repertoire has 55,000 to 90,000 clones, roughly 88% of them found once; the top ten carry 2% to 2.5%. The material sequenced was CD4+ or CD8+ T cells sorted from blood, taken in a trial of the OX40 agonist ivuxolimab. These TCRs come from an adult with an advanced solid tumor such as melanoma, head and neck, liver or kidney cancer.

The rearrangement uses TRBV4-1 and TRBJ2-5; TRBD1 aligns across 10 bases. With 3 bases clipped from V and 5 bases from J, the junction kept 15 bases outside the gene matches. The CDR3 totals 18 residues. The germline gives CDR1 MGHRA, CDR2 YSYEKL. The CDR3 region is CASSQYYQQTGGKETQYF. In DNA form, the CDR3 reads TGCGCCAGCAGCCAGTACTACCAACAGACAGGGGGCAAGGAGACCCAGTACTTC.

This clone was counted only a few times. The chain uses TRBV30 and TRBJ1-4, with D perhaps matching TRBD1 (6 bases). The V gene lost 2 bases and the J gene lost 8 bases, with 18 bases spanning the gap. The CDR3 is 15 amino acids. The germline V gene has CDR1 GTSNPN and CDR2 SVGIG (reference sequence). CDR3 region: CAWSPLQGRGEKLFF. CDR3 in DNA: TGTGCCTGGAGTCCACTACAGGGAAGGGGCGAAAAACTGTTTTTT.

The chain has TRBV10-2 and TRBJ2-5; either TRBD1 or TRBD2 may supply D (5 bases each). The germline V gene has CDR1 WSHSY and CDR2 SAAADI. The CDR3 length is 15 residues. Between the trimmed V and J ends, which lost 4 bases and 1 base, there was a span of 13 bases. The CDR3 here is CASSGRGVSQETQYF. The CDR3 bases are TGCGCCAGCAGTGGTCGAGGGGTCAGCCAAGAGACCCAGTACTTC.

CDR3: CASSRASEKLFF. In nucleotides, the CDR3 is TGTGCCAGTAGTAGGGCCTCCGAAAAACTGTTTTTT. This sequence joins TRBV19 and TRBJ1-4; D uncertain. The CDR3 has 12 residues. Trimming pared 4 bases from V and 8 bases from J, leaving 8 bases between. Germline V lookup: CDR1 LNHDA, CDR2 SQIVND (reference sequence).

For the CDR3, the DNA is TGTGCCAGCAGCGTGGACGAGCAGTACTTC. Amino acid sequence: CASSVDEQYF. The chain joins TRBV9 to TRBJ2-7; D is undetermined. This CDR3 spans 10 amino acids. The germline V gene encodes CDR1 SGDLS and CDR2 YYNGEE. Trimming pared 2 bases from V and 5 bases from J, leaving 2 bases between.

The rearrangement uses TRBV9 and TRBJ2-2; 9 bases agree with TRBD1. The CDR3 spans 17 residues. V shed 7 bases, J shed 4 bases, and the junction held 14 bases outside the gene matches. Germline V gene sequence: CDR1 SGDLS, CDR2 YYNGEE. The CDR3 here is CASGDGKQGASTGELFF. For the CDR3, the DNA is TGTGCCAGCGGCGATGGGAAACAGGGGGCGAGCACCGGGGAGCTGTTTTTT.

This chain joins TRBV19 and TRBJ1-1; D is possibly TRBD1 (5 bases). The CDR3 is 14 residues long. With 10 bases removed from V and 0 bases from J, the gap between germline ends came to 15 bases. Germline loops: CDR1 LNHDA, CDR2 SQIVND (reference sequence). The CDR3 here is CATHAGHLNTEAFF. CDR3 bases: TGTGCCACTCACGCGGGGCACCTGAACACTGAAGCTTTCTTT. Using reference TRBV19 and TRBJ1-1 for the parts outside the CDR3, the full variable domain is DGGITQSPKYLFRKEGQNVTLSCEQNLNHDAMYWYRQDPGQGLRLIYYSQIVNDFQKGDIAEGYSVSREKKESFPLTVTSAQKNPTAFYLCATHAGHLNTEAFFGQGTRLTVV.